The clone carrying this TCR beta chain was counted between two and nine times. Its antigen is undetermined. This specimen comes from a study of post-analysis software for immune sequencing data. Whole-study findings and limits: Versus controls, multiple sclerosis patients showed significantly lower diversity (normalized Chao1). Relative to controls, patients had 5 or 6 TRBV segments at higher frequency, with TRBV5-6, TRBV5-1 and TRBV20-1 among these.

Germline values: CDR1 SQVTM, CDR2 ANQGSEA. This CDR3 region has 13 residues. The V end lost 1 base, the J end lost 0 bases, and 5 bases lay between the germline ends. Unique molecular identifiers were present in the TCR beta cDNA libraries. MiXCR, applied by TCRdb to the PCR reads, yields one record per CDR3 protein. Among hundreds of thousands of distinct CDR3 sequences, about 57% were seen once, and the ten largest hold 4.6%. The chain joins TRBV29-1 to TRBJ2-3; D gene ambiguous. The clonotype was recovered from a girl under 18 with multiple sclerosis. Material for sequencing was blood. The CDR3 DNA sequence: TGCAGCGTTGAAGGCCCTAGCACAGATACGCAGTATTTT. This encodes CSVEGPSTDTQYF.